A single sample gave rise to the 6 T cell receptor beta chains below, sequenced in a study of radiotherapy plus CTLA-4 blockade in lung cancer. Only in-frame clones appear in the TCRdb table, and some are missing; sequencing was by immunoSEQ multiplex PCR. Of around 110,000 clones detected, around 84% appear once; the ten largest clones hold about 3.3%. Material: peripheral blood, obtained from a patient treated with radiotherapy plus ipilimumab. The receptor source for this set is a human donor with non-small cell lung cancer that progressed on radiotherapy plus ipilimumab. Some clones in this sample may be carry-over from other donors' samples.

CDR3 amino acids: CASSEMWSSYEQYF. The CDR3 nucleotides are TGTGCCAGCAGTGAAATGTGGAGCTCCTACGAGCAGTACTTC. V usage is TRBV6-1 and J usage is TRBJ2-7; D is unresolved. Germline assignment: CDR1 MNHNS and CDR2 SASEGT. V lost 2 bases and J lost 0, with 8 bases in between. The CDR3 spans 14 residues.

This chain joins TRBV5-1 and TRBJ2-3; D unresolved. This CDR3 spans 16 amino acids. V lost 0 bases and J lost 0, with 11 bases in between. Per germline, CDR1 SGHRS and CDR2 YFSETQ. CDR3: CASSLGNTPSTDTQYF. CDR3 nucleotide sequence: TGCGCCAGCAGCTTGGGGAATACACCAAGCACAGATACGCAGTATTTT.

J is TRBJ2-7 and V is TRBV7-2; the match to TRBD1 covers 12 bases. J lost 5 bases, V lost 1 base, and 3 bases had no gene match. The germline V gene has CDR1 SGHTA and CDR2 FQGNSA. The CDR3 consists of 15 residues. The CDR3 DNA reads TGTGCCAGCAGCTTAGGGGGACAGGGGGCTGACGAGCAGTACTTC. Residues: CASSLGGQGADEQYF.

The chain couples TRBV10-2 to TRBJ2-3; D is possibly TRBD2 (7 bases). The germline V and J ends were trimmed by 0 bases and 6 bases, with 16 bases remaining between them. Germline loops: CDR1 WSHSY, CDR2 SAAADI. This CDR3 region has 16 residues. CDR3 region: CASSESKGGDRDTQYF. CDR3 DNA: TGCGCCAGCAGTGAGTCGAAAGGGGGGGATAGGGATACGCAGTATTTT.

The V and J genes are TRBV5-1 and TRBJ2-5; tentatively, D is TRBD2 (6 bases). Matching the DNA end better, TRBJ2-7 makes the J call doubtful. CDR1 and CDR2 from the germline V gene are SGHRS and YFSETQ. The CDR3 contains 14 residues. The CDR3 DNA follows: TGCGCCAGCAGCTGGGGGGACGACCTATACGAGCAGTACTTC. This translates into CASSWGDDLYEQYF.

The chain employs TRBV11-2 and TRBJ2-7; 10 nucleotides agree with TRBD2. The length of the CDR3 is 15 residues. Losses at the gene ends were 4 bases for V and 2 bases for J; bases not matched to a gene: 5. Germline values: CDR1 SGHAT, CDR2 FQNNGV. The chain's CDR3 is CASSSSGGPTYEQYF. The DNA of the CDR3 is TGTGCCAGCAGCTCTAGCGGGGGACCTACCTACGAGCAGTACTTC.